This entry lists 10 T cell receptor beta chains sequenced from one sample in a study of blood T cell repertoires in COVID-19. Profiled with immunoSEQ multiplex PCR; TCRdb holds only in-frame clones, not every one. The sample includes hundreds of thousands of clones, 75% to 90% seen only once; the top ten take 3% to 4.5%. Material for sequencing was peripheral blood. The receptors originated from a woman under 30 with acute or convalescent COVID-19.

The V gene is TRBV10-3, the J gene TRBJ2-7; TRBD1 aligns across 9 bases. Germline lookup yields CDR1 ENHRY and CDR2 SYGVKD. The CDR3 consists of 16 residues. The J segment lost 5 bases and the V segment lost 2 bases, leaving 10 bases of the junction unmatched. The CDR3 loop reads CAISEGGQGSVDEQYF. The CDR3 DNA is TGTGCCATCAGTGAGGGGGGACAGGGTTCCGTGGACGAGCAGTACTTC.

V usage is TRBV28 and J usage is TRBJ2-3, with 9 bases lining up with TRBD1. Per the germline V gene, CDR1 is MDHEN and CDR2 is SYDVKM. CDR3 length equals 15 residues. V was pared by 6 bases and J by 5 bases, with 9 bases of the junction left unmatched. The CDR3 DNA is TGTGCCAGCAGCCCCGGACAGGGGCGCTTAGATACGCAGTATTTT. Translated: CASSPGQGRLDTQYF.

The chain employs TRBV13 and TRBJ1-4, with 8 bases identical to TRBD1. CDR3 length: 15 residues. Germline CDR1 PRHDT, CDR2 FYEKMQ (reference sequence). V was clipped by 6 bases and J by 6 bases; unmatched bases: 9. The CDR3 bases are TGTGCCAGCAGTTCAAGCAGGGGGCAGGATGAAAAACTGTTTTTT. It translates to CASSSSRGQDEKLFF.

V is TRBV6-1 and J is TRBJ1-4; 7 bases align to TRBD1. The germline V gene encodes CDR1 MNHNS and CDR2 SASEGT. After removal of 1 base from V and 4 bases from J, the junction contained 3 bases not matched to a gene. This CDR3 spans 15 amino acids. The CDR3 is CASSEGDRFNEKLFF. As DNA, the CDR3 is TGTGCCAGCAGTGAAGGGGACAGATTTAATGAAAAACTGTTTTTT.

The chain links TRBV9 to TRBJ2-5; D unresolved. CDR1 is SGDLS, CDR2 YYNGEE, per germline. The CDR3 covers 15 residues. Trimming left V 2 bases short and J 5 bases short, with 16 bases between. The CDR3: CASSVSLSPSETQYF. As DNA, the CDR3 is TGTGCCAGCAGCGTCTCCCTAAGCCCTAGTGAGACCCAGTACTTC.

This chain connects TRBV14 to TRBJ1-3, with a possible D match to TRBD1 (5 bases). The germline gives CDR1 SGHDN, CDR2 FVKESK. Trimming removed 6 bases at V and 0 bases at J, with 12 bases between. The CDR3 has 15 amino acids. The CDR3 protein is CASSRQLSSGNTIYF. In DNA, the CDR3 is TGTGCCAGCAGTCGACAGTTGAGCTCTGGAAACACCATATATTTT. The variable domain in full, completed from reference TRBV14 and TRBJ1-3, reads EAGVTQFPSHSVIEKGQTVTLRCDPISGHDNLYWYRRVMGKEIKFLLHFVKESKQDESGMPNNRFLAERTGGTYSTLKVQPAELEDSGVYFCASSRQLSSGNTIYFGEGSWLTVV.

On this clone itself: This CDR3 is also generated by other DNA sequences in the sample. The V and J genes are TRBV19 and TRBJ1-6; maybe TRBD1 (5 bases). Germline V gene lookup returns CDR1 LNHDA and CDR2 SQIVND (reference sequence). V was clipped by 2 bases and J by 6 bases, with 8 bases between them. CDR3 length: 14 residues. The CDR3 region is CASSIRDSNSPLHF. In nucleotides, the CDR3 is TGTGCCAGTAGTATACGAGACAGTAATTCACCCCTCCACTTT.

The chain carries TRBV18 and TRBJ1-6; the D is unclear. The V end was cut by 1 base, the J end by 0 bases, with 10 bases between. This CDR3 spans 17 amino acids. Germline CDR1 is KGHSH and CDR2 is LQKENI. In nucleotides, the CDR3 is TGTGCCAGCTCACCACTGCCAGGCAGCTCCTATAATTCACCCCTCCACTTT. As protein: CASSPLPGSSYNSPLHF.

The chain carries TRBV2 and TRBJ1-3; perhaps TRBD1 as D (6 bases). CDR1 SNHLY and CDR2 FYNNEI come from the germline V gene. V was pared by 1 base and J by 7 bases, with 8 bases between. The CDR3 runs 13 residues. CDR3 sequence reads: CASSEDRVNTIYF. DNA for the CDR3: TGTGCCAGCAGTGAAGACAGGGTGAACACCATATATTTT.

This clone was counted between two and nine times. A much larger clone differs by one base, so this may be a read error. The CDR3 loop reads CASRERTDTQYF. CDR3 sequence (DNA): TGTGCCAGCAGGGAGAGGACAGATACGCAGTATTTT. V and J are TRBV2 and TRBJ2-3; D unresolved. V dropped 6 bases and J dropped 3 bases, with 7 bases sitting between them. This CDR3 comprises 12 residues. Germline CDR1 is SNHLY and CDR2 is FYNNEI. The whole variable domain, remainder taken from reference TRBV2 and TRBJ2-3, is EPEVTQTPSHQVTQMGQEVILRCVPISNHLYFYWYRQILGQKVEFLVSFYNNEISEKSEIFDDQFSVERPDGSNFTLKIRSTKLEDSAMYFCASRERTDTQYFGPGTRLTVL.